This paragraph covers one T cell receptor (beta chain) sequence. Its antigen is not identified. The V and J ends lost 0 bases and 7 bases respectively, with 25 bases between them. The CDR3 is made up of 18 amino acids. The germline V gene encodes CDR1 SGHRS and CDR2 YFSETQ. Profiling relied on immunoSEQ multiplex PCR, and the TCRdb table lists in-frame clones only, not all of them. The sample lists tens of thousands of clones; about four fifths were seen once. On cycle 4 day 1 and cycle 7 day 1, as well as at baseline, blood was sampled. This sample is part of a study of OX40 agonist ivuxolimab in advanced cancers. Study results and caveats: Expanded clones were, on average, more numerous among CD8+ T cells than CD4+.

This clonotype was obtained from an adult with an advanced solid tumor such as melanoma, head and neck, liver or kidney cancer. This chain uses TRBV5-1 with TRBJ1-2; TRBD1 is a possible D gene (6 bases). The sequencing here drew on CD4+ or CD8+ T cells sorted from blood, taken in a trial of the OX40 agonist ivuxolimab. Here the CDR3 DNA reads TGCGCCAGCAGCTTGGCCACAGGGCTCGACGGGGCGAATTTTGGCTACACCTTC. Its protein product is CASSLATGLDGANFGYTF.